This entry describes one TCR beta chain. This specimen comes from a study of blood T cell repertoires in COVID-19. Study as a whole: PBMCs, B-cell-depleted T cells, or T cells were the source of the cDNA or gDNA that made up the material.

V lost 4 bases and J lost 0, with 3 bases in between. The length of the CDR3 is 11 residues. Looked up from germline, CDR1 is DFQATT and CDR2 is SNEGSKA (reference sequence). Sequenced by immunoSEQ multiplex PCR; TCRdb stores in-frame clones only, minus some. The sample carries about 140,000 clones, about 84% recorded once. This study enrolled people aged about 18 to 100 from about 26 US geographic areas. Within the 2 weeks before study entry, each person in the exposed group met a COVID-19 case. V and J are TRBV20-1 and TRBJ1-1; the D is unclear. The sequenced sample consisted of PBMCs or T cells enriched from blood (not recorded which). The receptor's source is a woman between 18 and 29 years old who had been exposed to COVID-19. DNA for the CDR3: TGCAGTGCTATTATGAACACTGAAGCTTTCTTT. It is translated as CSAIMNTEAFF.